This TCR beta chain was found in a study of blood T cells in healthy people across ages. On the study more broadly: About one barcoded beta molecule per two T cells came from capture by template switching.

For the second PCR, which ran for 7 to 11 cycles, a sample-barcoded 5' primer and a J-beta primer mix were used. TCRdb used MiXCR to reprocess the 5' RACE reads, holding one entry per CDR3 protein. Of some 800,000 distinct CDR3 sequences in the sample, around 25% are singletons; the top ten hold under 4.5%. No fewer than 7 million PBMCs went into each sample. The V end was cut by 2 bases, the J end by 5 bases, with 19 bases between. CDR3 size: 18 residues. Germline-derived CDR1 and CDR2 are LGHNA and YNFKEQ. These data were likewise used in another study, on T cells of mothers and their children. Per that paper: Per mother, over 9 million TCR beta CDR3 reads were obtained; per child, approximately 3.2 million. No persistent microchimeric T cell clones were detected.

The chain employs TRBV4-2 and TRBJ1-6, with D uncertain. The sequence derives from a boy younger than 18 in good health. The sample taken for sequencing was blood. CDR3 nucleotides: TGTGCCAGCAGCCAACCAAGTCTCTCGGACGGAAATAATTCACCCCTCCACTTT. As protein: CASSQPSLSDGNNSPLHF.